These 24 T cell receptor beta chains came from one sample sequenced in a study of persistence of HIV-infected CD4 T cells (dated by TCRdb to the early 2020s). The immunoSEQ hsTCRB assay version 4 in survey mode was used to sequence TCRbeta repertoires from genomic DNA. As stored in TCRdb, this immuneACCESS dataset retains in-frame rearrangements with V and J assigned. A fraction of the clones does not appear; measured against another copy, unresolved V genes explain less than half of the discrepancy, and the remainder lacks a known reason. In this sample the table shows 25,000 to 35,000 clones, 65% to 90% of which occur a single time. The top ten clones comprise roughly 0.86% of the sample. The sample's treatment or condition label, in plain terms: suppressive antiretroviral therapy. Lysates of CMV-infected fibroblasts were used at 10 ug/mL for cell stimulation. Memory populations depleted of antigen-responding cells were obtained by sorting nonresponding CD40L-negative CD69-negative CD45RO-high memory CD4+ T cells.

These receptors' antigens are unknown. The sample was CD4+ T cells sorted from PBMCs after approximately 19-hour stimulation, taken from a patient who received antiretroviral therapy. Read against the paper, the sample's cell subset or site label means: CD40L-CD69- CD45RO-high memory CD4 T cells not responding to CMV lysate. These receptors originate from an adult man with HIV who was CMV-seropositive.

This clone was seen just once. The J gene is TRBJ2-5, the V gene TRBV10-3; 9 bases agree with TRBD1. In germline, CDR1 is ENHRY, CDR2 SYGVKD. V shed 3 bases, J shed 3 bases, and the junction held 5 bases outside the gene matches. There are 15 residues in the CDR3. The CDR3 is CAISDTTGGKETQYF. As DNA, the CDR3 is TGTGCCATCAGTGACACAACAGGGGGCAAAGAGACCCAGTACTTC.

The chain joins TRBV6-5 to TRBJ2-5; D uncertain. Deletions cut 3 bases from V and 12 bases from J, with 11 bases between. Germline assignment: CDR1 MNHEY and CDR2 SVGAGI. This CDR3 is built from 11 residues. CDR3 in amino acids: CASSYSTHEYF. The CDR3 DNA follows: TGTGCCAGCAGTTATAGCACCCACGAGTACTTC.

The chain employs TRBV7-3 and TRBJ2-2; D is perhaps TRBD1 (5 bases). The CDR3 has 16 amino acids. Deletions cut 1 base from V and 3 bases from J, with 12 bases between. Germline V gene data show CDR1 as SGHTA and CDR2 as FQGTGA. CDR3 protein: CASSLRHPGYTGELFF. The CDR3 nucleotides are TGTGCCAGCAGCTTAAGGCACCCAGGGTACACCGGGGAGCTGTTTTTT.

The chain recombines TRBV6-5 with TRBJ2-3; 8 bases match TRBD2. Germline loops: CDR1 MNHEY, CDR2 SVGAGI. The J segment lost 0 bases and the V segment lost 5 bases, leaving 4 bases of the junction unmatched. The CDR3 covers 15 residues. CDR3 nucleotides: TGTGCCAGCAGTCATCGGGGGGGAAGCACAGATACGCAGTATTTT. Its translation: CASSHRGGSTDTQYF.

The J gene is TRBJ1-4, the V gene TRBV7-2; D gene unclear. Between the trimmed V and J ends, which lost 2 bases and 2 bases, there was a span of 12 bases. CDR3 length: 16 residues. Germline CDR1 SGHTA, CDR2 FQGNSA. The CDR3 region has the DNA TGTGCCAGCAGCTTACAGGCACCTTCCACTAATGAAAAACTGTTTTTT. Residues: CASSLQAPSTNEKLFF.

This sequence joins TRBV25-1 and TRBJ1-2; D perhaps matches TRBD1 (5 bases). This CDR3 contains 12 residues. V dropped 8 bases and J dropped 1 base, with 8 bases sitting between them. CDR1 is MGHDK, CDR2 SYGVNS, per germline. As DNA, the CDR3 is TGTGCCAGCTGGGGGGGTAACTATGGCTACACCTTC. The encoded protein is CASWGGNYGYTF.

The gene calls are TRBV5-4 and TRBJ2-7; TRBD1 is a possible D gene (5 bases). Germline values: CDR1 SGHNT, CDR2 YYREEE (reference sequence). The CDR3 consists of 14 residues. The V end lost 1 base, the J end lost 0 bases, and 8 bases lay between the germline ends. CDR3 residues: CASSLQGSSYEQYF. CDR3 bases: TGTGCCAGCAGCTTGCAGGGAAGCTCCTACGAGCAGTACTTC.

This clone was seen a handful of times. V and J are TRBV29-1 and TRBJ2-7; tentatively, D is TRBD2 (7 bases). The CDR3 runs to 17 residues. The germline V gene encodes CDR1 SQVTM and CDR2 ANQGSEA. V lost 1 base and J 2 bases, leaving 21 bases between the germline ends. CDR3 coding DNA: TGCAGCGTTGAAGGTTATAGTTTCCGGGGGGCGGCCTACGAGCAGTACTTC. Encoded protein: CSVEGYSFRGAAYEQYF.

The chain has TRBV18 and TRBJ1-2; tentative D call: TRBD1 (5 bases). Per the germline V gene, CDR1 is KGHSH and CDR2 is LQKENI. The CDR3 is 13 residues long. Trimming shortened V by 9 bases and J by 2 bases, and 13 bases separated the two germline ends. CDR3 sequence: CASSRGANYGYTF. The CDR3 bases are TGTGCCAGTTCTAGGGGCGCGAACTATGGCTACACCTTC.

This chain uses TRBV19 with TRBJ1-1, with a weak D call TRBD1 (5 bases). This CDR3 comprises 13 residues. Germline V lookup: CDR1 LNHDA, CDR2 SQIVND (reference sequence). With 5 bases removed from V and 1 base from J, the gap between germline ends came to 8 bases. CDR3 bases: TGTGCCAGTAGTCGGGGGAAGAACACTGAAGCTTTCTTT. As protein: CASSRGKNTEAFF.

The CDR3 DNA is TGTGCCAGCAGCTTAGGCAGGGGGCGAGTCCGGGACCAAGAGACCCAGTACTTC. The encoded protein is CASSLGRGRVRDQETQYF. The chain employs TRBV11-3 and TRBJ2-5, with TRBD1 matching over 8 bases. CDR3 length equals 18 residues. Germline V CDR1 and CDR2: SGHNT, YENEEA. V dropped 1 base and J dropped 0; count of bases not matched to a gene: 10.

The chain employs TRBV9 and TRBJ2-1; D not resolved. The CDR3 consists of 15 residues. V shed 0 bases and J shed 0 bases, with 7 bases lying between them. Germline V gene data show CDR1 as SGDLS and CDR2 as YYNGEE. CDR3 in amino acids: CASSVAKSSYNEQFF. In DNA, the CDR3 is TGTGCCAGCAGCGTAGCGAAAAGCTCCTACAATGAGCAGTTCTTC.

The J gene is TRBJ1-2, the V gene TRBV6-5; D may be TRBD1 (6 bases). Germline CDR1 and CDR2: MNHEY and SVGAGI. The length of the CDR3 is 16 residues. The ends were cut back, 0 bases at V and 4 bases at J, with 15 bases in the middle. The CDR3 DNA follows: TGTGCCAGCAGTTACTCTGGGGGCAGATTGGCCTATGGCTACACCTTC. It codes for CASSYSGGRLAYGYTF.

A single count supports this clone. The chain joins TRBV11-3 to TRBJ2-3; D might be TRBD1 (6 bases). Germline V gene data show CDR1 as SGHNT and CDR2 as YENEEA. The V end was cut by 4 bases, the J end by 0 bases, with 11 bases between. This CDR3 region has 15 residues. CDR3 loop: CASSSGTSSTDTQYF. The CDR3 DNA follows: TGTGCCAGCAGCTCTGGGACAAGTAGCACAGATACGCAGTATTTT.

V is TRBV7-2 and J is TRBJ1-1, with no clear D. V was pared by 0 bases and J by 7 bases, with 9 bases between. This CDR3 contains 13 residues. Per germline, CDR1 SGHTA and CDR2 FQGNSA. The CDR3 DNA reads TGTGCCAGCAGCTTAGCGCGGGTGGGTGAAGCTTTCTTT. This encodes CASSLARVGEAFF.

The CDR3 bases are TGTGCCAGCAGTGAAGATGACAGGGCGCGGTATAGCAATCAGCCCCAGCATTTT. Translation: CASSEDDRARYSNQPQHF. This chain connects TRBV2 to TRBJ1-5; TRBD1 agrees at 7 bases. The length of the CDR3 is 18 residues. Germline V gives CDR1 SNHLY, CDR2 FYNNEI. V trimming: 1 base; J trimming: 0 bases; junction bases outside the gene matches: 9.

The chain is built from TRBV7-9 and TRBJ2-5, with 8 bases that match TRBD2. In germline, CDR1 is SEHNR, CDR2 FQNEAQ (reference sequence). The CDR3 has 15 amino acids. Germline trimming cut 6 bases from V and 1 base from J; bases unmatched to any gene: 7. As DNA, the CDR3 is TGTGCCAGCAGTCCGTTGGCGGGGGGCCAAGAGACCCAGTACTTC. This sequence encodes CASSPLAGGQETQYF.

The V and J genes are TRBV19 and TRBJ1-1; D is unresolved. The CDR3 sequence is 15 residues long. V was cut by 3 bases and J by 1 base, with 12 bases left in between. Germline V lookup: CDR1 LNHDA, CDR2 SQIVND (reference sequence). The CDR3 reads CASSIWGRGNTEAFF. The CDR3 nucleotides are TGTGCCAGTAGTATCTGGGGTAGAGGGAACACTGAAGCTTTCTTT.

V and J are TRBV5-4 and TRBJ2-7, with D possibly being TRBD1 (6 bases). The V gene's germline CDR1 is SGHNT and CDR2 YYREEE (reference sequence). Trimming pared 0 bases from V and 4 bases from J, leaving 8 bases between. CDR3 length: 13 amino acids. Here the CDR3 DNA reads TGTGCCAGCAGCTTGGGGACAGATTACGAGCAGTACTTC. It codes for CASSLGTDYEQYF. The full variable domain, rest sourced from reference TRBV5-4 and TRBJ2-7, is ETGVTQSPTHLIKTRGQQVTLRCSSQSGHNTVSWYQQALGQGPQFIFQYYREEENGRGNFPPRFSGLQFPNYSSELNVNALELDDSALYLCASSLGTDYEQYFGPGTRLTVT.

This clone was recorded only once. The chain joins TRBV30 to TRBJ2-5, with D perhaps TRBD1 (6 bases). V shed 2 bases and J shed 4 bases, with 17 bases lying between them. The length of the CDR3 is 15 residues. The germline V gene has CDR1 GTSNPN and CDR2 SVGIG (reference sequence). The CDR3 reads CAWSTYREIRETQYF. CDR3 nucleotides: TGTGCCTGGAGTACCTACAGGGAAATTCGAGAGACCCAGTACTTC.

For the CDR3, the DNA is TGTGCCAGCAGTTACGGGGATCACTATGGCTACACCTTC. This translates into CASSYGDHYGYTF. The chain carries TRBV6-5 and TRBJ1-2; D not certain. The CDR3 consists of 13 residues. Germline assignment: CDR1 MNHEY and CDR2 SVGAGI. V was clipped by 2 bases and J by 3 bases, with 7 bases between them.

The gene calls are TRBV4-1 and TRBJ2-7; maybe TRBD2 (6 bases). CDR1 MGHRA and CDR2 YSYEKL come from the germline V gene. The V end lost 0 bases, the J end lost 1 base, and 13 bases lay between the germline ends. The length of the CDR3 is 16 residues. The CDR3 DNA is TGCGCCAGCAGCCAAGATAGCGGCAGAGGGTCCTACGAGCAGTACTTC. Translation gives CASSQDSGRGSYEQYF.

CDR3 loop: CASSLGQPQETQYF. CDR3 DNA: TGCGCCAGCAGCTTGGGACAGCCTCAAGAGACCCAGTACTTC. The genes are TRBV5-1 and TRBJ2-5; D might be TRBD1 (5 bases). CDR3 size: 14 residues. The V gene's germline CDR1 is SGHRS and CDR2 YFSETQ. V shed 0 bases and J shed 2 bases, with 8 bases lying between them.

This clone was detected once. This sequence joins TRBV30 and TRBJ1-5, with D uncertain. In germline, CDR1 is GTSNPN, CDR2 SVGIG (reference sequence). V lost 3 bases to trimming and J lost 0 bases, with 6 bases between them. CDR3 length: 13 residues. Here the CDR3 DNA reads TGTGCCTGGAGCGGGGATAGCAATCAGCCCCAGCATTTT. Amino acids: CAWSGDSNQPQHF. The full variable domain, its missing parts supplied by reference TRBV30 and TRBJ1-5, is SQTIHQWPATLVQPVGSPLSLECTVEGTSNPNLYWYRQAAGRGLQLLFYSVGIGQISSEVPQNLSASRPQDRQFILSSKKLLLSDSGFYLCAWSGDSNQPQHFGDGTRLSIL.